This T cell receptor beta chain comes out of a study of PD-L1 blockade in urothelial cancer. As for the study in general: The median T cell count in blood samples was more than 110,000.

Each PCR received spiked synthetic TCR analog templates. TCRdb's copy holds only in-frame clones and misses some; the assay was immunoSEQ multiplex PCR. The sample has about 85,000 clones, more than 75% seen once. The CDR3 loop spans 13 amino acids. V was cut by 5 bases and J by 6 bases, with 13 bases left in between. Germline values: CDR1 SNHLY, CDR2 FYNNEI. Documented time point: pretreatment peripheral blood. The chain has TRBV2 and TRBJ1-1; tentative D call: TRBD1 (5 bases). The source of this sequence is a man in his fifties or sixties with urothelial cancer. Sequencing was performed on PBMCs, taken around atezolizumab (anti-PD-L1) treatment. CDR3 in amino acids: CASSIRVDSEAFF. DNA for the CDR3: TGTGCCAGCAGTATCAGGGTAGACTCTGAAGCTTTCTTT.